Listed below are T cell receptor beta chains from one sample, sequenced in a study of Graves' ophthalmopathy and Graves' hyperthyroidism. TCRdb reprocessed the multiplex PCR reads via MiXCR and lists one record per CDR3 protein. This table has roughly 420,000 distinct CDR3 sequences, around 21% appearing once. The sample taken for sequencing was peripheral blood. The receptors here all came from a woman under 30 with stable Graves' hyperthyroidism. CDR3s include the opening cysteine and the closing phenylalanine or tryptophan. The D gene is left open where the match is weak. A clone size is listed for some rows: how often the clone was seen (once, few, many), or a class if it is expanded.

d_call	v_call	clone_size	j_call	cdr3_nt	cdr3_aa
TRBD2	TRBV4-1	many	TRBJ2-5	TGCGCCAGCCGACTAGCGGGAGGAGAGACCCAGTACTTC	CASRLAGGETQYF
NA	TRBV28	many	TRBJ2-2	TGTGCCAGCCGACAGGCCTCGAACACCGGGGAGCTGTTTTTT	CASRQASNTGELFF
TRBD1	TRBV20-1	NA	TRBJ1-1	TGCAGTGCTTTACAGGGGTGGGAAGCTTTCTTT	CSALQGWEAFF
NA	TRBV9	many	TRBJ2-6	TGTGCCAGCATGAGGGCTGGGGCCAACGTCCTGACTTTC	CASMRAGANVLTF
NA	TRBV9	many	TRBJ2-4	TGTGCCAGCAGCTCATTCGCAAGAACGGACATTCAGTACTTC	CASSSFARTDIQYF
NA	TRBV9	many	TRBJ1-2	TGTGCCAGCAGCGTAGGGGGGATACCAAGCTATGGCTACACCTTC	CASSVGGIPSYGYTF
TRBD2	TRBV6-5	many	TRBJ2-5	TGTGCCAGCAGGATGACTAGCGGTGCTAGTCAGACCCAGTACTTC	CASRMTSGASQTQYF
NA	TRBV24-1	many	TRBJ2-7	TGTGCCACCAGTGATTCCCGGGTCACCCACTACGAGCAGTACTTC	CATSDSRVTHYEQYF
NA	TRBV6-2/TRBV6-3	NA	TRBJ2-2	TGTGCCAGCAAATCCCCACCCGGGACCGGGGAGCTGTTTTTT	CASKSPPGTGELFF
TRBD2	TRBV12-5	many	TRBJ2-7	TGTGCTAGTGGTTCACCGGGACTAGGATCCTACGAGCAGTACTTC	CASGSPGLGSYEQYF
TRBD1	TRBV11-1	many	TRBJ2-7	TGTGCCAGCAGCCCGACAGGGGAGCTCGACGAGCAGTACTTC	CASSPTGELDEQYF
TRBD1	TRBV15	NA	TRBJ1-5	TGTGCCACCAGCAGATCAGGGGGCGGGCAGCCCCAGCATTTT	CATSRSGGGQPQHF
NA	TRBV7-2	many	TRBJ1-1	TGTGCCAGCAGCTTCCGGGGCGATCTAAACACTGAAGCTTTCTTT	CASSFRGDLNTEAFF
NA	TRBV20-1	many	TRBJ1-1	TGCAGAGGGTCAGGCACTGAAGCTTTCTTT	CRGSGTEAFF
TRBD1	TRBV11-2	few	TRBJ2-2	TGTGCCAGCAGCTTAGATCACATTACAGGGGTTTCCGGGGAGCTGTTTTTT	CASSLDHITGVSGELFF
NA	TRBV2	few	TRBJ2-3	TGTGCCAGCTTAGCAAGGGGCTCTCTTTTAGCTGGCACAGATACGCAGTATTTT	CASLARGSLLAGTDTQYF
NA	TRBV12-3/TRBV12-4	NA	TRBJ1-2	TGTGCCAGCGCTCAAGCTTCCTATGGCTACACCTTC	CASAQASYGYTF
NA	TRBV18	few	TRBJ2-3	TGTGCCAGCTCACCACCCCCAAGGGATACGCAGTATTTT	CASSPPPRDTQYF
NA	TRBV20-1	many	TRBJ2-5	TGCAGTGCTAGAGGCGGGGTCCAAGAGACCCAGTACTTC	CSARGGVQETQYF
NA	TRBV20-1	many	TRBJ2-7	TGCAGCCTCGGTGGCCCCGTCGAGCAGTACTTC	CSLGGPVEQYF
NA	TRBV28	NA	TRBJ2-7	TGTGCCAGCAGTTTACTAGCAGGAGTCACCTACGAGCAGTACTTC	CASSLLAGVTYEQYF
NA	TRBV11-1	NA	TRBJ2-6	TGTGCCAGCAGCTCCCAGTTCCGAGGGGAATCTGGGGCCAACGTCCTGACTTTC	CASSSQFRGESGANVLTF
NA	TRBV6-1	NA	TRBJ1-1	TGTGCCAGCATCAACGGAGGTGGTACTGAAGCTTTCTTT	CASINGGGTEAFF
TRBD2	TRBV6-1	many	TRBJ2-7	TGTGCCAGCAGTGAACCCTTAGGGAGGGGCTACGAGCAGTACTTC	CASSEPLGRGYEQYF
NA	TRBV10-3	many	TRBJ2-5	TGTGCCATCAGTGTAAAGCCAGCTTCACAAGAGACCCAGTACTTC	CAISVKPASQETQYF
NA	TRBV9	NA	TRBJ2-7	TGTGCCAGCAGCGGCGGCAGGGGAGTAGGCGAGCAGTACTTC	CASSGGRGVGEQYF
TRBD1	TRBV29-1	many	TRBJ1-1	TGCAGCGTTGAGGCTCTGGGGAACAGGGGGAACACTGAAGCTTTCTTT	CSVEALGNRGNTEAFF
TRBD1	TRBV20-1	NA	TRBJ2-5	TGCAGTGCTACCTCCGGGACAGGGGCCCAAGAGACCCAGTACTTC	CSATSGTGAQETQYF
TRBD2	TRBV7-9	many	TRBJ2-5	TGTGCCAGCAGCTTAGTAGCGGGAAGGGAGACCCAGTACTTC	CASSLVAGRETQYF
NA	TRBV15	many	TRBJ2-4	TGTGCCACCAGCAGAGATCCTGGGACGACAAACATTCAGTACTTC	CATSRDPGTTNIQYF
TRBD2	TRBV7-8	many	TRBJ2-2	TGTGCCAGCAGCTCATTAGCGGGGGGCACCGGGGAGCTGTTTTTT	CASSSLAGGTGELFF
TRBD2	TRBV6-5	many	TRBJ2-5	TGTGCCAGCAGTTCGTGGGGAGGGCAAGAGACCCAGTACTTC	CASSSWGGQETQYF
TRBD1	TRBV30	many	TRBJ1-1	TGTGCCTGGAAGGAGGGACAGGGATGGAACACTGAAGCTTTCTTT	CAWKEGQGWNTEAFF
NA	TRBV11-2	many	TRBJ2-4	TGTGCCAGCAGCTTAGGGGGGGCACTCTCCAAAAACATTCAGTACTTC	CASSLGGALSKNIQYF
NA	TRBV6-2/TRBV6-3	many	TRBJ2-5	TGTGCCAGCAGTTTTGTCGAGACCCAGTACTTC	CASSFVETQYF
TRBD2	TRBV11-2	NA	TRBJ2-7	TGTGTCTGCAGCTTGGGTAAGGTACTAGCGATCCACGAGCAGTACTTC	CVCSLGKVLAIHEQYF
NA	TRBV2	NA	TRBJ2-5	TGTGCCAGCCAAGGATCTATGGGGTTCCAAGAGACCCAGTACTTC	CASQGSMGFQETQYF
TRBD2	TRBV7-3	many	TRBJ2-7	TGTGCCAGCAGCTTGAGAGGGCGGGGGGCCTACGAGCAGTACTTC	CASSLRGRGAYEQYF
TRBD1	TRBV18	many	TRBJ2-2	TGTGCCAGCTCGTACAGGGGGCTCGACACCGGGGAGCTGTTTTTT	CASSYRGLDTGELFF
NA	TRBV3-1	NA	TRBJ2-2	TGTGCCAGCAGCCAGCCCACAGGGCTCTCAAACACCGGGGAGCTGTTTTTT	CASSQPTGLSNTGELFF
NA	TRBV10-1	many	TRBJ1-1	TGCGCCAGCAGTGAAACTACCAGGAGCGAAGCTTTCTTT	CASSETTRSEAFF
NA	TRBV7-3	NA	TRBJ1-1	TGTGCCAGCAGCTCCACCGATGGGGCAATCACTGAAGCTTTCTTT	CASSSTDGAITEAFF
NA	TRBV7-3	NA	TRBJ2-5	TGTGCCAGCAGCTTTAATCAGCAAGAGACCCAGTACTTC	CASSFNQQETQYF
NA	TRBV5-6	many	TRBJ2-7	TGTGCCAGCAGCTTGTTAGCTGGGCTTAACTACGAGCAGTACTTC	CASSLLAGLNYEQYF
TRBD2	TRBV6-5	NA	TRBJ2-7	TGTGCCAGCAGTTACGTACTAGCGGGAGTTTCCGAGCAGTACTTC	CASSYVLAGVSEQYF
TRBD1	TRBV6-1	few	TRBJ2-7	TGTGCCAGCAGCCCGGGACAGATCCACTACGAGCAGTACTTC	CASSPGQIHYEQYF
TRBD2	TRBV7-2	many	TRBJ2-7	TGTGCCAGCGGTACGGGAGGGCTGTACGAGCAGTACTTC	CASGTGGLYEQYF
TRBD1	TRBV28	many	TRBJ1-1	TGTGCCAGCAGTGGACAGGTTGAAGCTTTCTTT	CASSGQVEAFF
NA	TRBV6-2/TRBV6-3	many	TRBJ2-7	TGTGCCAGCAGTTGGGGGCTCGAGCAGTACTTC	CASSWGLEQYF
TRBD2	TRBV7-2	many	TRBJ2-7	TGTGCCAGCAGCGAATTAGCGGGCCGCGAGCAGTACTTC	CASSELAGREQYF
NA	TRBV6-2/TRBV6-3	many	TRBJ2-5	TGTGCCAGCACCGAATCAGGGCGCCAAGAGACCCAGTACTTC	CASTESGRQETQYF
TRBD1	TRBV20-1	many	TRBJ1-1	TGCAGTGCTAAGGGACAGGCGGAAACTGAAGCTTTCTTC	CSAKGQAETEAFF
TRBD1	TRBV4-2	few	TRBJ1-2	TGTGCCAGCAGCCAAGCCCGACAGGGGAACTATGGCTACACCTTC	CASSQARQGNYGYTF
TRBD2	TRBV2	many	TRBJ2-5	TGTGCCAGCAGGGGACTAGCGGGAAGCCAGACCCAGTACTTC	CASRGLAGSQTQYF
TRBD1	TRBV28	many	TRBJ2-7	TGTGCCAGTAGGGACAGTCCTGACGAGCAGTACTTC	CASRDSPDEQYF
NA	TRBV12-3/TRBV12-4	NA	TRBJ1-1	TGTGCCAGCAGTAATCGTAAGGACACTGAAGCTTTCTTT	CASSNRKDTEAFF
NA	TRBV20-1	NA	TRBJ1-1	TGCAGTGCTAGTCGGGGGCAGATGAACACTGAAGCTTTCTTT	CSASRGQMNTEAFF